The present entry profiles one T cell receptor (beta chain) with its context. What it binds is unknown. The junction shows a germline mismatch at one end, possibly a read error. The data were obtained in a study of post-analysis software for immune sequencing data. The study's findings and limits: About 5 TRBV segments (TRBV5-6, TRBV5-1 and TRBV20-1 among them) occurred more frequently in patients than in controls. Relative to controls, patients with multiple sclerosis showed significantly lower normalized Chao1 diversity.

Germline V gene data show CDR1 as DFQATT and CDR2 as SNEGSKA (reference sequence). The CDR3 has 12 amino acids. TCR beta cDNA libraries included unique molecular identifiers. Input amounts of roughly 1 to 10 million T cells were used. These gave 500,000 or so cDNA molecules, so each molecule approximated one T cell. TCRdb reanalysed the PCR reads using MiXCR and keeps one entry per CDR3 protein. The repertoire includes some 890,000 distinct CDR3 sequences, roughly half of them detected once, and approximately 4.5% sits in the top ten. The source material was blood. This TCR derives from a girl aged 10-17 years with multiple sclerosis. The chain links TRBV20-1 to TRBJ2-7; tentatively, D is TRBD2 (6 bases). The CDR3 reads CSARGGSYERYF. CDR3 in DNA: TGCAGTGCTAGGGGGGGTTCCTACGAGCGGTACTTC.